This T cell receptor (beta chain) was recovered during a study of immune evolution from preneoplasia to lung adenocarcinoma. Whole-study context: HLA loss of heterozygosity: 6% to 7.5% AIS, under 19% MIA, about 32% ADC, none AAH. The study's findings and limits: Later-stage lesions seemingly showed higher T cell density and diversity than normal lung.

As for this clone: Its specificity is unknown.

The CDR3 is made up of 16 amino acids. V trimming: 5 bases; J trimming: 0 bases; junction bases outside the gene matches: 7. The germline V gene has CDR1 MDHEN and CDR2 SYDVKM. Sequencing was performed with immunoSEQ multiplex PCR; in TCRdb, only in-frame clones are kept and a portion is missing. The sample records approximately 8,600 clones, around 80% being singletons. Sequenced material: FFPE minimally invasive lung adenocarcinoma tissue. The chain joins TRBV28 to TRBJ2-4; 7 nucleotides line up with TRBD1. This sequence was found in a donor of 70 years or more with lung adenocarcinoma. The CDR3 protein is CASSPRTGKAKNIQYF. The CDR3, as DNA: TGTGCCAGCAGTCCCCGGACAGGAAAAGCCAAAAACATTCAGTACTTC.